These 18 T cell receptor beta chains share one sample of origin, sequenced in a study of T cell changes during pregnancy in multiple sclerosis. Some clones are missing from TCRdb's copy, which holds only in-frame ones; the method was immunoSEQ multiplex PCR. Here the sample spans tens of thousands of clones, approximately 91% being singletons. The sequencing used peripheral blood, collected in the third trimester of pregnancy. These TCRs come from a female donor with multiple sclerosis, enrolled in a pregnancy study.

The V gene is TRBV2, the J gene TRBJ2-3, with 15 bases that match TRBD2. V lost 3 bases to trimming and J lost 2 bases; unmatched junction nucleotides: 6. In germline, CDR1 is SNHLY, CDR2 FYNNEI. The CDR3 runs 18 residues. The CDR3 DNA reads as TGTGCCAGCAGTGACGATGGACTAGCGGGGGGGGTCACAGATACGCAGTATTTT. This codes for CASSDDGLAGGVTDTQYF.

The chain uses TRBV7-2 and TRBJ2-2; D unresolved. The germline gives CDR1 SGHTA, CDR2 FQGNSA. V was shortened by 2 bases and J by 0 bases, with 13 bases between the two germline ends. The CDR3 sequence is 17 residues long. The CDR3 is CASSLPRQSANTGELFF. The DNA for the CDR3 is TGTGCCAGCAGCTTACCCAGGCAATCCGCGAACACCGGGGAGCTGTTTTTT.

The V gene is TRBV7-2, the J gene TRBJ2-3, with no clear D. Between the trimmed V and J ends, which lost 1 base and 4 bases, there was a span of 12 bases. The CDR3 loop spans 15 amino acids. Germline loops: CDR1 SGHTA, CDR2 FQGNSA. CDR3 residues: CASSLGVVLADTQYF. CDR3 sequence (DNA): TGTGCCAGCAGCTTAGGCGTGGTTTTAGCAGATACGCAGTATTTT.

V gene TRBV7-8 combines with J gene TRBJ2-7, with 8 bases that match TRBD1. With V trimmed by 2 bases and J by 0 bases, 6 bases remained unmatched. This CDR3 region has 16 residues. CDR1 is SGHVS and CDR2 is FQNEAQ in the germline V gene. The CDR3 DNA reads as TGTGCCAGCAGCTTACAGGGGGCACTTAGCTCCTACGAGCAGTACTTC. As protein: CASSLQGALSSYEQYF.

V usage is TRBV11-1 and J usage is TRBJ2-7, with D possibly TRBD1 on 6 matching bases. Germline values: CDR1 SGHAT, CDR2 FQDESV (reference sequence). V shed 4 bases and J shed 2 bases, with 12 bases lying between them. CDR3 length: 14 residues. CDR3 nucleotide sequence: TGTGCCAGCAGCTCCCGGGACACACCCTACGAGCAGTACTTC. This encodes CASSSRDTPYEQYF. The full variable domain, with the rest looked up from reference TRBV11-1 and TRBJ2-7, is EAEVAQSPRYKITEKSQAVAFWCDPISGHATLYWYRQILGQGPELLVQFQDESVVDDSQLPKDRFSAERLKGVDSTLKIQPAELGDSAMYLCASSSRDTPYEQYFGPGTRLTVT.

The V and J genes are TRBV19 and TRBJ2-3; a weak D match, TRBD1 (7 bases). The CDR3 consists of 15 residues. Germline CDR1 LNHDA, CDR2 SQIVND (reference sequence). V was cut by 3 bases and J by 4 bases, with 14 bases left in between. The CDR3 DNA reads as TGTGCCAGTAGTATTGGCAGGGGGGTTGCAGATACGCAGTATTTT. This codes for CASSIGRGVADTQYF. Full variable domain (remainder filled in from reference TRBV19 and TRBJ2-3): DGGITQSPKYLFRKEGQNVTLSCEQNLNHDAMYWYRQDPGQGLRLIYYSQIVNDFQKGDIAEGYSVSREKKESFPLTVTSAQKNPTAFYLCASSIGRGVADTQYFGPGTRLTVL.

This clone was detected a few times. The V and J genes are TRBV28 and TRBJ1-1; TRBD1 matches at 8 bases. The CDR3 totals 13 residues. Germline V gives CDR1 MDHEN, CDR2 SYDVKM. V shed 6 bases, J shed 8 bases, and the junction held 8 bases outside the gene matches. DNA of the CDR3: TGTGCCAGCAGAGACTACGGGGACAGGGAAGCTTTCTTT. Protein sequence: CASRDYGDREAFF.

This clone came up once. This chain joins TRBV5-6 and TRBJ1-2; maybe TRBD1 (6 bases). Per germline, CDR1 SGHDT and CDR2 YYEEEE. Trimming removed 4 bases at V and 4 bases at J, with 14 bases between. The CDR3 runs to 14 residues. This chain's CDR3 is CASSRPTGIYGYTF. CDR3 nucleotides: TGTGCCAGCAGCCGACCTACAGGGATCTATGGCTACACCTTC. The variable domain in full, with the rest retrieved from reference TRBV5-6 and TRBJ1-2, is DAGVTQSPTHLIKTRGQQVTLRCSPKSGHDTVSWYQQALGQGPQFIFQYYEEEERQRGNFPDRFSGHQFPNYSSELNVNALLLGDSALYLCASSRPTGIYGYTFGSGTRLTVV.

This clone was detected once. CDR3 coding DNA: TGTGCCAGTAGTACCGTCGGGACTACTATAGATACGCAGTATTTT. Translating it yields CASSTVGTTIDTQYF. The chain joins TRBV19 to TRBJ2-3; 7 bases map to TRBD2. J gave up 5 bases and V 4 bases, and 9 bases lay outside the gene matches. Germline CDR1 is LNHDA and CDR2 is SQIVND (reference sequence). The CDR3 totals 15 residues.

The chain couples TRBV7-2 to TRBJ1-5; D is undetermined. Germline V gene sequence: CDR1 SGHTA, CDR2 FQGNSA. This CDR3 is built from 15 residues. V was shortened by 2 bases and J by 6 bases, with 14 bases between the two germline ends. The CDR3 protein is CASSLQVQSLQPQHF. The CDR3 nucleotides are TGTGCCAGCAGCTTACAGGTCCAGTCGCTTCAGCCCCAGCATTTT.

This clone was counted between two and nine times. This sequence joins TRBV5-1 and TRBJ1-3; 7 nucleotides agree with TRBD1. The CDR3 is 16 residues long. Germline V gene lookup returns CDR1 SGHRS and CDR2 YFSETQ. The V segment lost 4 bases and the J segment 0 bases; nucleotides outside the gene matches: 7. The CDR3 DNA is TGCGCCAGCAGCCCTGGACAGGCGGGCTCTGGAAACACCATATATTTT. It is translated as CASSPGQAGSGNTIYF.

This chain links TRBV19 with TRBJ1-3; perhaps TRBD1 as D (5 bases). The germline V gene has CDR1 LNHDA and CDR2 SQIVND (reference sequence). Between the trimmed V and J ends, which lost 7 bases and 0 bases, there was a span of 13 bases. The CDR3 contains 15 residues. For the CDR3, the DNA is TGTGCCAGTACCGAGAGACAGCCCTCTGGAAACACCATATATTTT. This gives the protein CASTERQPSGNTIYF.

The rearrangement uses TRBV5-4 and TRBJ2-7; 7 bases align to TRBD1. CDR3 size: 13 residues. Germline V gene data show CDR1 as SGHNT and CDR2 as YYREEE (reference sequence). V trimming: 5 bases; J trimming: 6 bases; junction bases outside the gene matches: 8. The CDR3 region is CASRTGTVGEQYF. The CDR3 DNA follows: TGTGCCAGCAGAACCGGGACAGTCGGCGAGCAGTACTTC.

This chain uses TRBV27 with TRBJ1-1; no clear D. V shed 8 bases and J shed 4 bases, with 17 bases lying between them. Looked up from germline, CDR1 is MNHEY and CDR2 is SMNVEV (reference sequence). This CDR3 contains 14 residues. The CDR3 nucleotides read TGTGCCAGCTCAATTGCGGGGAGGAGCACTGAAGCTTTCTTT. This translates into CASSIAGRSTEAFF.

The chain couples TRBV7-3 to TRBJ2-7; tentatively, D is TRBD2 (7 bases). The length of the CDR3 is 15 residues. Germline loops: CDR1 SGHTA, CDR2 FQGTGA. The V and J ends lost 5 bases and 0 bases respectively, with 14 bases between them. The CDR3: CASSPAGANSYEQYF. The CDR3 nucleotides are TGTGCCAGCAGCCCCGCGGGGGCTAACTCCTACGAGCAGTACTTC.

This clone has a single count. This rearrangement joins TRBV7-3 to TRBJ2-1; 9 nucleotides agree with TRBD2. CDR1 is SGHTA, CDR2 FQGTGA, per germline. V lost 5 bases to trimming and J lost 4 bases; unmatched junction nucleotides: 6. The CDR3 spans 15 residues. This chain's CDR3 is CASSPRSGGYNEQFF. The DNA for the CDR3 is TGTGCCAGCAGCCCCCGGAGCGGGGGGTACAATGAGCAGTTCTTC. Filled out from reference TRBV7-3 and TRBJ2-1, the complete variable domain reads GAGVSQTPSNKVTEKGKYVELRCDPISGHTALYWYRQSLGQGPEFLIYFQGTGAADDSGLPNDRFFAVRPEGSVSTLKIQRTERGDSAVYLCASSPRSGGYNEQFFGPGTRLTVL.

This sequence joins TRBV6-5 and TRBJ2-1; possible D gene TRBD1, 5 bases. The germline CDR1 and CDR2 sequences are MNHEY and SVGAGI. CDR3 size: 15 residues. V lost 0 bases to trimming and J lost 12 bases, with 18 bases between them. CDR3 region: CASSYSKGPYDLQFF. CDR3 bases: TGTGCCAGCAGTTACTCGAAGGGGCCATACGATTTGCAGTTCTTC.

This chain links TRBV28 with TRBJ2-2; 7 bases are shared with TRBD1. Germline V gives CDR1 MDHEN, CDR2 SYDVKM. The V gene end was trimmed by 8 bases and the J gene end by 3 bases; junction bases not matched to a gene: 3. The length of the CDR3 is 13 residues. The CDR3 here is CASGDRDTGELFF. Written as DNA, the CDR3 is TGTGCCAGCGGCGACAGGGACACCGGGGAGCTGTTTTTT.